The clone carrying this T cell receptor (beta chain) was recorded a few times. Its antigen is not identified. Germline-derived CDR1 and CDR2 are SGHDT and YYEEEE. CDR3 length: 18 amino acids. Trimming took 3 bases from V and 3 from J; bases not matched to a gene: 8. The data are from a study of cytomegalovirus exposure and HLA in healthy donors. Findings of the study overall: After further analysis at a later stage, under 20,000 TCR beta sequences were associated with HLA alleles at 0.05 false discovery rate.

60 Vbeta and 13 Jbeta primers were used in PCR. Generated by immunoSEQ multiplex PCR, the TCRdb table keeps only in-frame clones and is missing some. The table includes some 150,000 clones, roughly 8.8% detected once. The J gene is TRBJ2-1, the V gene TRBV5-6; TRBD2 matches 14 bases. The origin of this receptor is a woman aged 35 to 49 in good health and CMV-seropositive. What was sequenced was PBMCs. This CDR3 is CASSSIGTSGGLYNEQFF. In DNA, the CDR3 is TGTGCCAGCAGCTCAATTGGGACTAGCGGGGGCCTCTACAATGAGCAGTTCTTC.